The sequence of this TCR beta chain was determined in a study of response to subunit inactivated influenza vaccine. Findings of the study overall: Authors suggested each seasonal influenza vaccination recruits few new T cells.

This clonotype occurred a few times. No antigen is known for it. Germline values: CDR1 MNHEY, CDR2 SVGEGT. The CDR3 consists of 17 residues. After removal of 4 bases from V and 4 bases from J, the junction contained 12 bases not matched to a gene. A single record per CDR3 protein comes from TCRdb applying MiXCR to the RT-PCR reads. Here the sample spans 600,000 to 850,000 distinct CDR3 sequences, 14% being singletons. The material sequenced was PBMCs from blood, taken about 14 days before vaccination. This TCR derives from a man over 45 who received an inactivated influenza vaccine. V gene TRBV6-2 or TRBV6-3 combines with J gene TRBJ2-3; TRBD2 matches at 9 bases. In nucleotides, the CDR3 is TGTGCCAGCAGTTGGGTCCGAGTGACTAGCGGTCCAGATACGCAGTATTTT. Amino acids: CASSWVRVTSGPDTQYF.